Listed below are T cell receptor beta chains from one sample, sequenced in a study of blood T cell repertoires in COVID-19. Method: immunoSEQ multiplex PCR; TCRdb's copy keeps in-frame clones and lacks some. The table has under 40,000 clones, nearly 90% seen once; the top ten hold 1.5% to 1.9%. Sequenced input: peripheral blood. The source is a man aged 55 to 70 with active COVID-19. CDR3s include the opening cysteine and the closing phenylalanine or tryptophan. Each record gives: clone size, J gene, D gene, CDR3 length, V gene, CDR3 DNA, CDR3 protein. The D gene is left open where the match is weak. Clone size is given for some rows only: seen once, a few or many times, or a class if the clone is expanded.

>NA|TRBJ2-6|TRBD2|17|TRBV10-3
TGTGCCATCAGTGAGTCATCGGGAGGCGCTGGGGCCAACGTCCTGACTTTC
CAISESSGGAGANVLTF
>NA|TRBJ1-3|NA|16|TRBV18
TGTGCCAGCTCAAGCATCCGGGACACCTCTGGAAACACCATATATTTT
CASSSIRDTSGNTIYF
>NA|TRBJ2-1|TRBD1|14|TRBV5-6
TGTGCCAGCAGCCTTGACAGGGGGAGAGGTGAGCAGTTCTTC
CASSLDRGRGEQFF
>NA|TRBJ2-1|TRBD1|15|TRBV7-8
TGTGCCAGCAGCTTAGGGGCGGGACAGGCGGATGAGCAGTTCTTC
CASSLGAGQADEQFF
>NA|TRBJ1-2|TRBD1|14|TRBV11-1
TGTGCCAGCAGCCTTGGACAGGGGGCTTATGGCTACACCTTC
CASSLGQGAYGYTF
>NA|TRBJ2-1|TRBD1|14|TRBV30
TGTGCCTGGAAACCAGGACAGGGGAACAATGAGCAGTTCTTC
CAWKPGQGNNEQFF
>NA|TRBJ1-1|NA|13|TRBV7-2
TGTGCCAGCAGCTGGGAGCTGAACACTGAAGCTTTCTTT
CASSWELNTEAFF
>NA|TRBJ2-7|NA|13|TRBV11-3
TGTGCCAGCAGCCCCGGGACTTCCTACGAGCAGTACTTC
CASSPGTSYEQYF
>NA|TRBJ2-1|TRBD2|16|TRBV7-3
TGTGCCAGCAGCTTAACCCGGACTAGCGGGGGCGATGAGCAGTTCTTC
CASSLTRTSGGDEQFF
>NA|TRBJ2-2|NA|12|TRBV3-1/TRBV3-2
TGTGCCAGCAGCCAAGTCGGGGGGGAGCTGTTTTTT
CASSQVGGELFF
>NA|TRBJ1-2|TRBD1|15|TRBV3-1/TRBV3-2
TGTGCCAGCAGGGAAACATTACAGGGGCCTGCTGGCTACACCTTC
CASRETLQGPAGYTF
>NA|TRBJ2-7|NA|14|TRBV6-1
TGTGCCAGCAGTGACGGACAGCGTGGGCGCGAGCAGTACTTC
CASSDGQRGREQYF
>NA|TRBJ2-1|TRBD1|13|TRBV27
TGTGCCACGGTTCCTGACAGGGAAGGTGAGCAGTTCTTC
CATVPDREGEQFF
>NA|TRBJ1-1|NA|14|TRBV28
TGTGCCAGCAGTTCCCGACATGCCTCCGTCGGAGCTTTCTTT
CASSSRHASVGAFF
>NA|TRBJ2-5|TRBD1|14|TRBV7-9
TGTGCCAGCAGCTCCTGGACAGGGCAGCAGACCCAGTACTTC
CASSSWTGQQTQYF
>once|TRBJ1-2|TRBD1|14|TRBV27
TGTGCCAGCAGTTTTAGGGACAGGGGCAATGGCTACACCTTC
CASSFRDRGNGYTF
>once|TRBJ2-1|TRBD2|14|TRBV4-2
TGTGCCAGCAGCCAGGGGACTAGCGGGCATGAGCAGTTCTTC
CASSQGTSGHEQFF
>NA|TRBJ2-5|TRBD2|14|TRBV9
TGTGCCAGCAGCCCCAGCGGGGTGTTAGAGACCCAGTACTTC
CASSPSGVLETQYF
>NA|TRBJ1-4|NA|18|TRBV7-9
TGTGCCAGCAGCTTTGGGGGGGCTTTCTCTGCAACTAATGAAAAACTGTTTTTT
CASSFGGAFSATNEKLFF
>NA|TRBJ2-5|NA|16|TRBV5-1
TGCGCCAGCAGCTTGGCCGCAATCCTAGGGGGAGAGACCCAGTACTTC
CASSLAAILGGETQYF
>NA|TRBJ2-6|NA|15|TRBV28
TGTGCCAGCAGGTCCGGGTCCTCTGGGGCCAACGTCCTGACTTTC
CASRSGSSGANVLTF
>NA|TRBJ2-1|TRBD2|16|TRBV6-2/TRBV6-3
TGTGCCAGCAGCTCGCGGTCCGGGACTAGCCAAAGGGTGCAGTTCTTC
CASSSRSGTSQRVQFF
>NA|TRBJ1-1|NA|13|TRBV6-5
TGTGCCAGCAGGCACGGGGGAGGCACTGAAGCTTTCTTT
CASRHGGGTEAFF
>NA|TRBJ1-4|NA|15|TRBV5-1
TGCGCCAGCAGCCTGGCCGGGGGGGCTGTGGAAAAACTGTTTTTT
CASSLAGGAVEKLFF
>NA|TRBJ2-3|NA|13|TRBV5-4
TGTGCCAGCAGCTTCAAGGGAGCAGATACGCAGTATTTT
CASSFKGADTQYF
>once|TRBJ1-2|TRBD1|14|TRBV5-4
TGTGCCAGCAGCACCTCCGGGACAGGGGGCATCTACACCTTC
CASSTSGTGGIYTF